The rows below give T cell receptor beta chains drawn from one sample of a study of fetal regulatory T cell absence and autoimmunity. TCRdb keeps only in-frame clones here, not all; method: immunoSEQ multiplex PCR. The top ten clones hold approximately 1.9% of a sample with around 100,000 clones, approximately 79% of them seen once. Sequencing input: pancreas tissue. These receptor sequences come from a male donor with IPEX syndrome. CDR3s include the opening cysteine and the closing phenylalanine or tryptophan. The order of the fields is clone size, D gene, V gene, J gene, CDR3 DNA, CDR3 protein. The D gene is left open where the match is weak. Clone size appears in some rows only: once, few, many, or a class for an expanded clone.

-	-	TRBV5-6	TRBJ2-7	TGTGCCAGCAGCTGGGAACACTACGAGCAGTACTTC	CASSWEHYEQYF
-	-	TRBV5-4	TRBJ2-5	TGTGCCAGCAGCCCTCAGGAACAAGAGACCCAGTACTTC	CASSPQEQETQYF
-	TRBD2	TRBV7-2	TRBJ2-4	TGTGCCAGCAGCTTCCAGCGGGGGGGCCTAAGGGCCAAAAACATTCAGTACTTC	CASSFQRGGLRAKNIQYF
few	TRBD2	TRBV4-2	TRBJ2-7	TGTGCCAGCAGCCAAGACGGGCGGGAGGGGTACGAGCAGTACTTC	CASSQDGREGYEQYF
-	-	TRBV5-8	TRBJ2-7	TGTGCCAGTCACTTGGGGTGGCACTACGAGCAGTACTTC	CASHLGWHYEQYF
-	TRBD2	TRBV4-1	TRBJ2-5	TGCGCCAGCAGCCGGGGACTAGCGGCCCAAGAGACCCAGTACTTC	CASSRGLAAQETQYF
-	-	TRBV10-3	TRBJ2-7	TGTGCCATCGGACACGAGCAGTACTTC	CAIGHEQYF
-	TRBD2	TRBV11-3	TRBJ2-3	TGTGCCAGCAGCTTAGCGGGGGGGCCGCCAGATACGCAGTATTTT	CASSLAGGPPDTQYF
-	TRBD2	TRBV18	TRBJ2-1	TGTGCCAGCTCACCGAGACTAGCGGGTAACAATGAGCAGTTCTTC	CASSPRLAGNNEQFF
-	TRBD1	TRBV7-9	TRBJ2-1	TGTGCCAGCAGCTTGGAGACAGGGAACTACAATGAGCAGTTCTTC	CASSLETGNYNEQFF
-	TRBD1	TRBV5-6	TRBJ2-3	TGTGCCAGCAGCGCCCTCCGGGACAGATACACAGATACGCAGTATTTT	CASSALRDRYTDTQYF
-	-	TRBV15	TRBJ1-2	TGTGCCACCAGCAGAGAAATGGTTAGGGGCGGTCTCTATGGCTACACCTTC	CATSREMVRGGLYGYTF
-	-	TRBV15	TRBJ2-3	TGTGCCACAAGCAGACAGCAATTGGACTCGCAGTATTTT	CATSRQQLDSQYF
-	TRBD1	TRBV29-1	TRBJ1-1	TGCAGCGTTCACAGGGGGCCCTTTGGCACTGAAGCTTTCTTT	CSVHRGPFGTEAFF
-	-	TRBV29-1	TRBJ2-1	TGCAGCGTTGAAACGGGACTGGGCCCTGAGCAGTTCTTC	CSVETGLGPEQFF
-	-	TRBV7-7	TRBJ2-3	TGTGCTAGCAGCGCGACTAGCACAGATACGCAGTATTTT	CASSATSTDTQYF
-	-	TRBV29-1	TRBJ2-1	TGCAGCGCGACCCCCCTCTCCCAACAGTTCTTC	CSATPLSQQFF
-	-	TRBV5-4	TRBJ2-4	TGTGCCAGCAGAAAAGAAATCGGGATCCAGATAGCCAAAAACATTCAGTACTTC	CASRKEIGIQIAKNIQYF
-	TRBD1	TRBV5-4	TRBJ1-1	TGTGCCAGCAGCCGGACAGGGGCCACTGAAGCTTTCTTT	CASSRTGATEAFF
-	TRBD2	TRBV5-4	TRBJ2-5	TGTGCCAGCAGCTTCGAGACTAGCGGGAGGTCGAGAAAGACCCAGTACTTC	CASSFETSGRSRKTQYF
-	-	TRBV27	TRBJ1-2	TGTGCCAGCAGTTTACAGGGTCGGGGAGGCTACACCTTC	CASSLQGRGGYTF
-	-	TRBV12-2	TRBJ2-7	TGTGCAAGTCGCCATCGAAGGACTAGCGGGAGAAGGTACGAGCAGTACTTC	CASRHRRTSGRRYEQYF
few	TRBD1	TRBV6-1	TRBJ2-7	TGTGCCAGCAGTGTACAGGGGGCCTACGAGCAGTACTTC	CASSVQGAYEQYF
-	-	TRBV15	TRBJ2-3	TGTGCCACCAGCATCAGGGTCGGCACAGATACGCAGTATTTT	CATSIRVGTDTQYF
-	-	TRBV15	TRBJ2-2	TGTGCCACCAGCAGAGACCGGGCGGCTAACACCGGGGAGCTGTTTTTT	CATSRDRAANTGELFF
-	-	TRBV5-1	TRBJ2-2	TGCGCCAGCAGCTTGGCCCTAGGCGGCACCGGGGAGCTGTTTTTT	CASSLALGGTGELFF
-	-	TRBV4-1	TRBJ1-1	TGCGCCAGCAGCCAGGCAGGGAACACTGAAGCTTTCTTT	CASSQAGNTEAFF
-	-	TRBV5-4	TRBJ2-5	TGTGCCAGCAGCGTGGGGGAGACCCAGTACTTC	CASSVGETQYF
-	-	TRBV11-1	TRBJ2-5	TGTGCCAGCAGCTTGGCCAGGGGAGAGGGGGAGACCCAGTACTTC	CASSLARGEGETQYF
-	-	TRBV4-1	TRBJ2-1	TGCGCCAGCAGCCAAGATGGACAGTTAATAAGGAGCTCCTACAATGAGCAGTTCTTC	CASSQDGQLIRSSYNEQFF
-	TRBD2	TRBV6-5	TRBJ2-7	TGTGCCAGCAGTTGGGTTGGGGGGGACGAGCAGTACTTC	CASSWVGGDEQYF
-	TRBD1	TRBV5-1	TRBJ2-3	TGCGCCAGCAGCTTGGAGGGAGCGACAGGGGCTGTCACAGATACGCAGTATTTT	CASSLEGATGAVTDTQYF
once	TRBD2	TRBV4-3	TRBJ2-5	TGCGCCAGCAGCCAAGGGGTCGGGGGGGCCCAAGAGACCCAGTACTTC	CASSQGVGGAQETQYF
-	-	TRBV10-2	TRBJ1-4	TGCGCCAGCAAGGGGACACCTAATGAAAAACTGTTTTTT	CASKGTPNEKLFF
-	TRBD2	TRBV9	TRBJ2-7	TGTGCCAGCAGCGTAGGGGCTAGCGGGCATTCCTACGAGCAGTACTTC	CASSVGASGHSYEQYF